This TCR beta chain was retrieved from a study of blood T cell repertoires in COVID-19. Assay: immunoSEQ multiplex PCR; the TCRdb copy retains only in-frame clones and omits some. In the table there are some 220,000 clones, about nine tenths of which are singletons. Germline V gene lookup returns CDR1 SGHRS and CDR2 YFSETQ. Trimming cost V 0 bases and J 0 bases, with 13 bases left between them. The CDR3 is made up of 16 amino acids. This rearrangement joins TRBV5-1 to TRBJ2-7, with a possible D match to TRBD2 (5 bases). The sequenced material came from PBMCs or T cells enriched from blood (not recorded which). This TCR derives from a woman aged 35 to 49 with acute COVID-19. The CDR3 region is CASSLGVGSSSYEQYV. The CDR3 nucleotides read TGCGCCAGCAGCTTGGGGGTTGGGAGCAGCTCCTACGAGCAGTACGTC.